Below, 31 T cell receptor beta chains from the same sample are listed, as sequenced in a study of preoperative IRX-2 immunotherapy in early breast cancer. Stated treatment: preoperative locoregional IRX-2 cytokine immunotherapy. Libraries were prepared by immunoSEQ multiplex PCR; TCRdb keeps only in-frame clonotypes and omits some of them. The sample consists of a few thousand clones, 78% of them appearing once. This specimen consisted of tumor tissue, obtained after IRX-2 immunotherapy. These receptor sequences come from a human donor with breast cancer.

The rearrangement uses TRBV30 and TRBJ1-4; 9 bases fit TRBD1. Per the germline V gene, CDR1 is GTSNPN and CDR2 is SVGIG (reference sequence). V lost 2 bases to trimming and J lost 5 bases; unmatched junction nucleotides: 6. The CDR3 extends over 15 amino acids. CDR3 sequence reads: CAWSLTGTGNEKLFF. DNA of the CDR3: TGTGCCTGGAGTTTGACCGGGACAGGGAATGAAAAACTGTTTTTT.

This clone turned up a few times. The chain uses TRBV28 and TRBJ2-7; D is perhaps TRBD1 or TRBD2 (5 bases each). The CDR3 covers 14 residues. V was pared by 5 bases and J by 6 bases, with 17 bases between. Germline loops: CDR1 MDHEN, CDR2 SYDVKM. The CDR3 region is CASSIPGTLGEQYF. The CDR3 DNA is TGTGCCAGCAGTATACCCGGGACGTTGGGCGAGCAGTACTTC.

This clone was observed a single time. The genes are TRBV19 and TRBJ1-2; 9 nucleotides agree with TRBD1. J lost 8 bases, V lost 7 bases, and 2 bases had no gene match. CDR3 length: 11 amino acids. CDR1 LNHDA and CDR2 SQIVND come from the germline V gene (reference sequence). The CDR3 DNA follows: TGTGCCAGTAACAGGGGGCAAGGCTACACCTTC. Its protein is CASNRGQGYTF.

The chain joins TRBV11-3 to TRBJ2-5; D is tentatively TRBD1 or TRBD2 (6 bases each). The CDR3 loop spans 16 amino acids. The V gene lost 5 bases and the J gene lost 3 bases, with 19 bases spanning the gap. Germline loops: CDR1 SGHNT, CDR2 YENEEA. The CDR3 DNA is TGTGCCAGCAGCCCAGAGGGGGGCGTTAGAGAAGAGACCCAGTACTTC. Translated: CASSPEGGVREETQYF.

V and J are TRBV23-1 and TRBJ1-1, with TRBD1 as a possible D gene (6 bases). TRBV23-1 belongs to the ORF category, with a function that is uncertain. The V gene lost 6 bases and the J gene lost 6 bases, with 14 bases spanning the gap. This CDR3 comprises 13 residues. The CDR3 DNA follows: TGCGCCAGCAGCCGGGTGACAGGACCTGAAGCTTTCTTT. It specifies CASSRVTGPEAFF.

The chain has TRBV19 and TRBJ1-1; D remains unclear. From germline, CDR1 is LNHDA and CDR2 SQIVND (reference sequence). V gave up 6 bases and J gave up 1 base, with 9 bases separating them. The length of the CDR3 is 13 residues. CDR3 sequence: CASSYRSNTEAFF. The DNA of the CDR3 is TGTGCCAGTAGCTATAGGTCGAACACTGAAGCTTTCTTT.

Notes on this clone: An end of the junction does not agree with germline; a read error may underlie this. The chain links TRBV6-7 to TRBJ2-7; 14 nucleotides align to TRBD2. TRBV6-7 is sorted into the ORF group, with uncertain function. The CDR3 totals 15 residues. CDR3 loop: CASSDSGLAGEEQYF. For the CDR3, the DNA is TGTGCCAGCAGTGACTCGGGACTAGCGGGAGAGGAGCAGTACTTC.

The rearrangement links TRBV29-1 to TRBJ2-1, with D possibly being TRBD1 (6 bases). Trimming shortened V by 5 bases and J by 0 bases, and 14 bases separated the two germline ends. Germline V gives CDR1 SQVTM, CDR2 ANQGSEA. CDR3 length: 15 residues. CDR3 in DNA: TGCAGCGTTCAGGGGTTGGCGGTCTCCTACAATGAGCAGTTCTTC. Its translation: CSVQGLAVSYNEQFF.

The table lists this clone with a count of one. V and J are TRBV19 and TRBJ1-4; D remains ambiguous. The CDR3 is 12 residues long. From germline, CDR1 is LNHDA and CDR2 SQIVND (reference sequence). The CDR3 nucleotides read TGTGCGACCTTCGGGACTAATGAAAAACTGTTTTTT. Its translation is CATFGTNEKLFF.

The CDR3 is CASSYSGGLLYEQYF. In DNA, the CDR3 is TGTGCCAGCAGTTACTCGGGAGGGCTGCTCTACGAGCAGTACTTC. The chain has TRBV6-8 and TRBJ2-7; TRBD2 matches at 7 bases. Losses at the gene ends were 0 bases for V and 3 bases for J; bases not matched to a gene: 5. Looked up from germline, CDR1 is MNHGY and CDR2 is SAAAGT. CDR3 length: 15 residues.

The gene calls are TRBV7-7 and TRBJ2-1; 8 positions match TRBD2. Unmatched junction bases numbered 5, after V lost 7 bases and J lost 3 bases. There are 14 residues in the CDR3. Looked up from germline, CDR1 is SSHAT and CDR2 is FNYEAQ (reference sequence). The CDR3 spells CASTRLASYNEQFF. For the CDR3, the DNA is TGTGCCAGCACCAGACTAGCGAGCTACAATGAGCAGTTCTTC.

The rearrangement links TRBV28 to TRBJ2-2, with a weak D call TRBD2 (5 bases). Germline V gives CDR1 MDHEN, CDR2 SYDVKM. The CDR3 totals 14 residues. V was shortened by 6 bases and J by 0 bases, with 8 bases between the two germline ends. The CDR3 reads CASRMDSNTGELFF. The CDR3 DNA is TGTGCCAGCAGAATGGACTCGAACACCGGGGAGCTGTTTTTT.

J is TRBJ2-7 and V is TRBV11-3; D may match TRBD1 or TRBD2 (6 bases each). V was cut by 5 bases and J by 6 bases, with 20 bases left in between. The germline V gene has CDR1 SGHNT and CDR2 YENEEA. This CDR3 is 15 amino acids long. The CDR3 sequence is CASSPVGGTPTEQYF. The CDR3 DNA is TGTGCCAGCAGCCCCGTAGGGGGGACCCCGACCGAGCAGTACTTC.

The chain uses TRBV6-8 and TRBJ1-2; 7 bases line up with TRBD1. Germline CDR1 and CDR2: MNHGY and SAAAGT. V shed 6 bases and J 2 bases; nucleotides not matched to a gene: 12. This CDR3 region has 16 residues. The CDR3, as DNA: TGTGCCAGCAGCTCATCCCCGGGACAGATGAACTATGGCTACACCTTC. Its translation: CASSSSPGQMNYGYTF.

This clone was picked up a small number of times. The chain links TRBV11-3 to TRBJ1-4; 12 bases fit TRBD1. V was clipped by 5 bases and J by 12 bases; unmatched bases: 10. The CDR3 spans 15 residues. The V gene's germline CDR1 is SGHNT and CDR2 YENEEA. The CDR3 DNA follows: TGTGCCAGCAGCCCCGCTCGGGGACAGGGGGCAGAACTGTTTTTT. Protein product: CASSPARGQGAELFF.

The CDR3 sequence is CASKARASNSPLHF. The CDR3 region has the DNA TGTGCCAGCAAAGCCAGGGCTTCTAATTCACCCCTCCACTTT. V is TRBV19 and J is TRBJ1-6, with a weak D call TRBD1 (5 bases). The CDR3 has 14 amino acids. CDR1 and CDR2 from the germline V gene are LNHDA and SQIVND (reference sequence). The V gene lost 9 bases and the J gene lost 6 bases, with 15 bases spanning the gap.

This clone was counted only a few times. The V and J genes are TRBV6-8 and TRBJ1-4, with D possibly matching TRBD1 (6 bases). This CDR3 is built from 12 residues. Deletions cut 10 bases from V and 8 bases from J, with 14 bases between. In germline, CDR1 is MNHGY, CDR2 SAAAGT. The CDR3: CATQGTGEKLFF. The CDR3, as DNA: TGTGCCACGCAGGGGACGGGGGAAAAACTGTTTTTT.

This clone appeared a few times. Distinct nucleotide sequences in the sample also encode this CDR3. Here the CDR3 reads CASSYRTSGRNEQFF. CDR3 nucleotides: TGTGCCAGCAGCTATAGGACTAGCGGGAGGAATGAGCAGTTCTTC. The rearrangement joins TRBV11-3 to TRBJ2-1, with 14 nucleotides matching TRBD2. CDR1 and CDR2 (germline): SGHNT, YENEEA. V lost 4 bases and J lost 7; bases outside the gene matches: 3. The CDR3 spans 15 residues. Looking up the rest from reference TRBV11-3 and TRBJ2-1 gives the full variable domain: EAGVVQSPRYKIIEKKQPVAFWCNPISGHNTLYWYLQNLGQGPELLIRYENEEAVDDSQLPKDRFSAERLKGVDSTLKIQPAELGDSAVYLCASSYRTSGRNEQFFGPGTRLTVL.

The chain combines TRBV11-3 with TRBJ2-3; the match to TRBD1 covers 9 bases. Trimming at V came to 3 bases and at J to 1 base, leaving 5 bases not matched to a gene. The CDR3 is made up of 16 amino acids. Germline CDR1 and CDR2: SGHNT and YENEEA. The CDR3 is CASSLATGGRTDTQYF. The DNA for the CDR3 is TGTGCCAGCAGCTTGGCCACAGGGGGCCGCACAGATACGCAGTATTTT.

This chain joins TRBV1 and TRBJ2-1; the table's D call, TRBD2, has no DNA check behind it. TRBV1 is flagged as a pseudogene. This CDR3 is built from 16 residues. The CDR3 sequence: CASSQAPGTRRNEQFF. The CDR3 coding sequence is TGCGCCAGCAGCCAAGCCCCCGGGACTAGACGCAATGAGCAGTTCTTC.

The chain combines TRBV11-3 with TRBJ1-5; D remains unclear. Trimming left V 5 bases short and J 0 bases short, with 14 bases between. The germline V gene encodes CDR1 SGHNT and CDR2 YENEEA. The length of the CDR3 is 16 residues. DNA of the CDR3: TGTGCCAGCAGCCCGGGTGACGGGTATAGCAATCAGCCCCAGCATTTT. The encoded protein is CASSPGDGYSNQPQHF.

The CDR3 DNA is TGCAGCGTGTGGACAGCTAACTATGGCTACACCTTC. Translated: CSVWTANYGYTF. V gene TRBV29-1 combines with J gene TRBJ1-2; maybe TRBD1 (6 bases). The germline V gene encodes CDR1 SQVTM and CDR2 ANQGSEA. Trimming removed 6 bases at V and 0 bases at J, with 8 bases between. CDR3 length: 12 amino acids.

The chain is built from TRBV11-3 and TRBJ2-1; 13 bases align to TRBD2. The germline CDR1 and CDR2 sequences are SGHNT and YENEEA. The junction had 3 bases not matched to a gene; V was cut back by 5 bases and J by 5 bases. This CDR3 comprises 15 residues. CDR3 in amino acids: CASSEGLAGDNEQFF. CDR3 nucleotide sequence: TGTGCCAGCAGCGAAGGACTAGCGGGGGACAATGAGCAGTTCTTC.

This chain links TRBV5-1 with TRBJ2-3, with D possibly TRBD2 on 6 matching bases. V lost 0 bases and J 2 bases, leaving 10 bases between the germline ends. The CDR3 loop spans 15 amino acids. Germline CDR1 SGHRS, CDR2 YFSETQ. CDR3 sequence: CASSLEGRHTDTQYF. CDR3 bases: TGCGCCAGCAGCTTGGAAGGGAGGCACACAGATACGCAGTATTTT. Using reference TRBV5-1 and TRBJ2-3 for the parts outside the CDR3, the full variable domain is KAGVTQTPRYLIKTRGQQVTLSCSPISGHRSVSWYQQTPGQGLQFLFEYFSETQRNKGNFPGRFSGRQFSNSRSEMNVSTLELGDSALYLCASSLEGRHTDTQYFGPGTRLTVL.

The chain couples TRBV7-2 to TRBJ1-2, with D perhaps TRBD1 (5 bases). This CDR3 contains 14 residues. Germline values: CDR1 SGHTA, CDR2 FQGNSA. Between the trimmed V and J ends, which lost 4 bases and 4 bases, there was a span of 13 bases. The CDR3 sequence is CASSSPGRGYGYTF. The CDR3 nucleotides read TGTGCCAGCAGCTCTCCGGGACGGGGCTATGGCTACACCTTC.

The CDR3 spells CASSPGRWGEQYF. The CDR3 DNA is TGTGCCAGCAGCCCAGGGAGGTGGGGCGAGCAGTACTTC. The chain recombines TRBV28 with TRBJ2-7, with D possibly matching TRBD2 (6 bases). Trimming cost V 6 bases and J 6 bases, with 15 bases left between them. Germline CDR1 and CDR2: MDHEN and SYDVKM. The CDR3 extends over 13 amino acids.

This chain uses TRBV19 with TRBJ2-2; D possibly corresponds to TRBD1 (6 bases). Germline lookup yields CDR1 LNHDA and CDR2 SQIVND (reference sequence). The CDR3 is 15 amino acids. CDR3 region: CATSHPTGNTGELFF. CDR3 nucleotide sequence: TGTGCTACGTCCCACCCGACAGGGAACACCGGGGAGCTGTTTTTT. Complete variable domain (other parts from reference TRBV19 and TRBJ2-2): DGGITQSPKYLFRKEGQNVTLSCEQNLNHDAMYWYRQDPGQGLRLIYYSQIVNDFQKGDIAEGYSVSREKKESFPLTVTSAQKNPTAFYLCATSHPTGNTGELFFGEGSRLTVL.

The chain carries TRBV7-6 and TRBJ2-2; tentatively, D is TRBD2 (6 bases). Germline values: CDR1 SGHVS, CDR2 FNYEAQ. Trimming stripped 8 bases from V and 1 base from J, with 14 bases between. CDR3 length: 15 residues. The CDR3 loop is CASADLARNTGELFF. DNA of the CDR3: TGTGCCAGCGCGGATCTAGCGAGGAACACCGGGGAGCTGTTTTTT.

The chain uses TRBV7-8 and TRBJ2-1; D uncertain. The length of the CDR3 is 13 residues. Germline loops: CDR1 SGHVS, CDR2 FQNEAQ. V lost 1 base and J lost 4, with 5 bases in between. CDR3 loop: CASSLVGYNEQFF. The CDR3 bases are TGTGCCAGCAGCTTAGTTGGGTACAATGAGCAGTTCTTC.

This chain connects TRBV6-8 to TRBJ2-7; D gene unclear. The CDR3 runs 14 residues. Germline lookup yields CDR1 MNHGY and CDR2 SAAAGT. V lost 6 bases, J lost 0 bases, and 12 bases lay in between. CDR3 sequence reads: CASSYTASSYEQYF. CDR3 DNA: TGTGCCAGCAGCTACACAGCGAGCTCCTACGAGCAGTACTTC.

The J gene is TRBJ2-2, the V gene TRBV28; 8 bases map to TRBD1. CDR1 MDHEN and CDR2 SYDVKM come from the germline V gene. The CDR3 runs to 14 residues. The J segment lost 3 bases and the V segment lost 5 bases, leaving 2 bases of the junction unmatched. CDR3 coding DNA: TGTGCCAGCAGTCAGGGACAGGACACCGGGGAGCTGTTTTTT. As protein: CASSQGQDTGELFF.